This T cell receptor (beta chain) emerged from a study of cytomegalovirus exposure and HLA in healthy donors. Notes on this clone: Its target is not known.

CDR3 length: 13 residues. Germline lookup yields CDR1 SGHDT and CDR2 YYEEEE. V gave up 4 bases and J gave up 11 bases; unmatched junction bases: 9. Study-wide results and limits: The study put some 160 TCR beta chains on its list as cytomegalovirus-associated.

The repertoire was sequenced with immunoSEQ multiplex PCR; TCRdb's copy has only in-frame clones and lacks some. The data show roughly 150,000 clones, just under 85% seen once. This chain joins TRBV5-6 and TRBJ1-1; 9 nucleotides align to TRBD1. The clonotype originates from a man between 25 and 39 years old in good health and CMV-seropositive. Sequenced input: PBMCs. The CDR3 DNA reads TGTGCCAGCAGCAGGGACAGGGTGAAGTCGGCTTTCTTT. Amino acid sequence: CASSRDRVKSAFF.